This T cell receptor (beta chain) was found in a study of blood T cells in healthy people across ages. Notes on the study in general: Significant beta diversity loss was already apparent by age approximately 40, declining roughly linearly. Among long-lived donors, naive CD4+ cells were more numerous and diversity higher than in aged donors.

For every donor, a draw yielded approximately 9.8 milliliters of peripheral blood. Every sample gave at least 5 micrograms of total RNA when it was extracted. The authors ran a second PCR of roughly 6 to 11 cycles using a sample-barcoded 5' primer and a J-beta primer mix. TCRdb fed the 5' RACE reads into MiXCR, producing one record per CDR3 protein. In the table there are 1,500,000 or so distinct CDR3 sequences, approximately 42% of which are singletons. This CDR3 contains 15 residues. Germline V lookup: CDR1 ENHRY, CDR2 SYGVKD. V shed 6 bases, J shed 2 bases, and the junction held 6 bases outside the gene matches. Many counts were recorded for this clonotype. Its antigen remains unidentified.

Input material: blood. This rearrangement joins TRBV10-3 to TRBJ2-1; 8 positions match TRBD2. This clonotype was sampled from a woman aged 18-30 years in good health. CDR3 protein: CAISRAGVTYNEQFF. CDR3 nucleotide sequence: TGTGCCATCAGCCGAGCGGGAGTCACCTACAATGAGCAGTTCTTC.